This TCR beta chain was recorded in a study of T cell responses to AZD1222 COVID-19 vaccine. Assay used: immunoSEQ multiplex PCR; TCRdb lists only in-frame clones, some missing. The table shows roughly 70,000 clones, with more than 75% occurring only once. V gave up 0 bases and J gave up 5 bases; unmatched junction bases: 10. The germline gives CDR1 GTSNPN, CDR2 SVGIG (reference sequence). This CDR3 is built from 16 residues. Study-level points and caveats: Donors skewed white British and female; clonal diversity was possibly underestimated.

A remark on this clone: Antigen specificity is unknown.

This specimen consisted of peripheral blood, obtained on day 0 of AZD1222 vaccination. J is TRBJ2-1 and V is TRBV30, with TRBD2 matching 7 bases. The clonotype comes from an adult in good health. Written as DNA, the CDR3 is TGTGCCTGGAGTGTACTTTCAGCGGGAAAGAACAATGAGCAGTTCTTC. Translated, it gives CAWSVLSAGKNNEQFF.